This T cell receptor beta chain emerged from a study of blood T cell repertoires in COVID-19. Across the study: Sources were T cells, B-cell-depleted T cells, or PBMCs; the material itself was cDNA or gDNA.

The CDR3 length is 15 residues. Germline V gene sequence: CDR1 SGHAT, CDR2 FQNNGV. Unmatched junction bases numbered 14, after V lost 3 bases and J lost 10 bases. Methods used by the authors: Amplifying reference gene primers gave estimates of nucleated cell counts. Clones were read by immunoSEQ multiplex PCR, and TCRdb kept only the in-frame ones, dropping some. V, J and clone size derive from that table, while D and trimming were established from the DNA sequence. The data contain 150,000 to 200,000 clones, around 74% of them singletons. The TCR comes from a man between 70 and 80 years old with acute or convalescent COVID-19. The specimen sequenced was peripheral blood. The rearrangement joins TRBV11-2 to TRBJ2-5, with 7 bases lining up with TRBD1. The CDR3 DNA sequence: TGTGCCAGCAGCTTGAGGGGGCCCTCTGAGGGTATCCAGTACTTC. This encodes CASSLRGPSEGIQYF.